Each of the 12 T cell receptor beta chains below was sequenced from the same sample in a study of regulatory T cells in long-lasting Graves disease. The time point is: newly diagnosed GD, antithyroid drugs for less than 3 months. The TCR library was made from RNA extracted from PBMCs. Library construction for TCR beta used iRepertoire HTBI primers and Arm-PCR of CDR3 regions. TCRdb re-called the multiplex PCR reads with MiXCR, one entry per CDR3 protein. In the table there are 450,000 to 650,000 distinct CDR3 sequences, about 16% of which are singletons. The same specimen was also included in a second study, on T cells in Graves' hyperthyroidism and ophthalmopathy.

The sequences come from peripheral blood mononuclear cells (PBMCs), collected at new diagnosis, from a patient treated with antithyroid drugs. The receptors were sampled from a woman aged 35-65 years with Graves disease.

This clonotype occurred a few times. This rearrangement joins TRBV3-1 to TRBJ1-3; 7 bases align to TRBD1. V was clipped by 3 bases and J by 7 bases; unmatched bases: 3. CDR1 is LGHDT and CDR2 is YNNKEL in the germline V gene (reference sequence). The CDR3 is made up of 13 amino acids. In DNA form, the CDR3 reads TGTGCCAGCAGCCACCTACAGGGGAACACCATATATTTT. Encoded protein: CASSHLQGNTIYF. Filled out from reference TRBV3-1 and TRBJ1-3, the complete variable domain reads DTAVSQTPKYLVTQMGNDKSIKCEQNLGHDTMYWYKQDSKKFLKIMFSYNNKELIINETVPNRFSPKSPDKAHLNLHINSLELGDSAVYFCASSHLQGNTIYFGEGSWLTVV.

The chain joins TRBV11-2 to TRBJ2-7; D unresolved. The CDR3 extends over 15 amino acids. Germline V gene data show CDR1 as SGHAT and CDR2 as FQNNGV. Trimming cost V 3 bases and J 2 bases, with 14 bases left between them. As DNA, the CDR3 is TGTGCCAGCAGCTTGGTGATTGGCTCTACCTACGAGCAGTACTTC. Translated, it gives CASSLVIGSTYEQYF.

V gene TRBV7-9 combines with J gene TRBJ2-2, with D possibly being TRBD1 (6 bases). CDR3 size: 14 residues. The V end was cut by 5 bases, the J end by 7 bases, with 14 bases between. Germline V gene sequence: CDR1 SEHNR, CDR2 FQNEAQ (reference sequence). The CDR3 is CASSDPGAGGELFF. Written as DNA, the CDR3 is TGTGCCAGCAGCGACCCAGGGGCGGGCGGGGAGCTGTTTTTT.

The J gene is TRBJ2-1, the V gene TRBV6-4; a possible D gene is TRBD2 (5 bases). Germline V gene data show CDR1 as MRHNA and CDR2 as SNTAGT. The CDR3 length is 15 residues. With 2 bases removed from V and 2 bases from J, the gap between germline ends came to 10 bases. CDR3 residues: CASSDGERAYNEQFF. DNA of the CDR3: TGTGCCAGCAGTGACGGCGAGAGGGCCTACAATGAGCAGTTCTTC.

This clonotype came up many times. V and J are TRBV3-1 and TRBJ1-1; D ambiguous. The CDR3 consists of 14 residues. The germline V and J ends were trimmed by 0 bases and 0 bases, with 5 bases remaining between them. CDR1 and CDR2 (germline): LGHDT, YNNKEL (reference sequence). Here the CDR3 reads CASSQDTVNTEAFF. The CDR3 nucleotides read TGTGCCAGCAGCCAAGATACGGTGAACACTGAAGCTTTCTTT.

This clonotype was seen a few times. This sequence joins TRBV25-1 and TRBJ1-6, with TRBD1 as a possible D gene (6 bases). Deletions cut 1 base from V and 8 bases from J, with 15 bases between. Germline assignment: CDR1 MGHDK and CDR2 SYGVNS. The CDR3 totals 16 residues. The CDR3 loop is CASSESGRGLYSPLHF. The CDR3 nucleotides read TGTGCCAGCAGTGAATCGGGCAGGGGATTGTATTCACCCCTCCACTTT. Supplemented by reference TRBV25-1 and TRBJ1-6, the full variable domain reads EADIYQTPRYLVIGTGKKITLECSQTMGHDKMYWYQQDPGMELHLIHYSYGVNSTEKGDLSSESTVSRIRTEHFPLTLESARPSHTSQYLCASSESGRGLYSPLHFGNGTRLTVT.

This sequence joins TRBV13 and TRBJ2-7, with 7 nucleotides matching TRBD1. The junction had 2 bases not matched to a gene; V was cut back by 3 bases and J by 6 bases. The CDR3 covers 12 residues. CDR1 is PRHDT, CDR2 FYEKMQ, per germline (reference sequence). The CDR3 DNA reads TGTGCCAGCAGCTTGGACAGGAGCGAGCAGTACTTC. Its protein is CASSLDRSEQYF.

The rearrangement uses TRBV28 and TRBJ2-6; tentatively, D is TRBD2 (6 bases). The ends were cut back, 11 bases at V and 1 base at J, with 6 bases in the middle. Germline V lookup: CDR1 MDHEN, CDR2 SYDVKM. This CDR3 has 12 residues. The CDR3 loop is CAGGSGANVLTF. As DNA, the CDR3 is TGTGCCGGGGGGTCTGGGGCCAACGTCCTGACTTTC.

The CDR3 sequence: CASSVAPWDNYEQYF. The CDR3 DNA is TGTGCCAGCAGCGTAGCCCCCTGGGACAACTACGAGCAGTACTTC. This sequence joins TRBV9 and TRBJ2-7; D possibly corresponds to TRBD1 (6 bases). Trimming removed 0 bases at V and 3 bases at J, with 13 bases between. The CDR3 spans 15 residues. Germline V gene lookup returns CDR1 SGDLS and CDR2 YYNGEE.

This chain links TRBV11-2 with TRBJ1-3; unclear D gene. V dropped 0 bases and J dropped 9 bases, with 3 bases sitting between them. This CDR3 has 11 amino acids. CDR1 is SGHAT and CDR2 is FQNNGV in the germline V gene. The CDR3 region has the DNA TGTGCCAGCAGCTTAGATCCCACCATATATTTT. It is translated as CASSLDPTIYF.

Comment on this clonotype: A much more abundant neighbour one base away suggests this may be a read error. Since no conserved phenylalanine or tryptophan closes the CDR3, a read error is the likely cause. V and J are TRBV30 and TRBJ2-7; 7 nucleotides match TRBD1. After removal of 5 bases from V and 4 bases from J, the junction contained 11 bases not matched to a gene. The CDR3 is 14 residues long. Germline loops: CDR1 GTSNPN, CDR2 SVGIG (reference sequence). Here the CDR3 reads CAWSREGGRYEQYL. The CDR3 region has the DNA TGTGCCTGGTCCAGGGAAGGGGGCCGGTACGAGCAGTACTTA.

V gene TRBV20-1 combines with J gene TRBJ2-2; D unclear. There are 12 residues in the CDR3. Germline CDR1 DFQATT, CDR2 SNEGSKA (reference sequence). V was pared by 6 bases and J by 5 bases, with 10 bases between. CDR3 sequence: CSAHFRTGELFF. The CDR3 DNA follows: TGCAGTGCCCACTTTAGGACCGGGGAGCTGTTTTTT.